One and the same sample provided the 29 T cell receptor beta chains below, sequenced in a study of blood T cell repertoires in COVID-19. This table comes from immunoSEQ multiplex PCR, and its TCRdb copy is limited to in-frame clones, with some not included. The sample comprises roughly 200,000 clones, over 80% of which are singletons, and around a tenth rests with the top ten. Material for sequencing was PBMCs or T cells enriched from blood (not recorded which). These receptors came from a man aged 18 to 29 with acute COVID-19.

This sequence joins TRBV30 and TRBJ2-7; 8 positions agree with TRBD1. From germline, CDR1 is GTSNPN and CDR2 SVGIG (reference sequence). The trim removed 8 bases at V and 2 bases at J, leaving 5 bases unmatched. The CDR3 extends over 12 amino acids. CDR3 sequence (DNA): TGTGCCGGGGGACAGGTAGCCTACGAGCAGTACTTC. Its translation: CAGGQVAYEQYF.

This chain connects TRBV5-4 to TRBJ1-2; 7 positions match TRBD1. Germline V lookup: CDR1 SGHNT, CDR2 YYREEE (reference sequence). The CDR3 runs to 13 residues. V trimming: 0 bases; J trimming: 7 bases; junction bases outside the gene matches: 3. CDR3 region: CASSLEQGLGYTF. Here the CDR3 DNA reads TGTGCCAGCAGCTTGGAACAGGGGCTTGGCTACACCTTC.

V and J are TRBV28 and TRBJ1-6; 10 bases map to TRBD1. The CDR3 is 15 residues long. Germline loops: CDR1 MDHEN, CDR2 SYDVKM. V lost 6 bases to trimming and J lost 8 bases; unmatched junction nucleotides: 7. This CDR3 is CASSTMTGGHSPLHF. CDR3 sequence (DNA): TGTGCCAGCAGCACGATGACAGGGGGCCATTCACCCCTCCACTTT.

The chain is built from TRBV5-1 and TRBJ2-5; 11 nucleotides agree with TRBD1. V lost 4 bases, J lost 4 bases, and 3 bases stayed unmatched. This CDR3 contains 14 residues. Germline CDR1 SGHRS, CDR2 YFSETQ. Here the CDR3 DNA reads TGCGCCAGCAGCCCCGGGACAGGGGGAGAGACCCAGTACTTC. Residues: CASSPGTGGETQYF.

The rearrangement links TRBV11-3 to TRBJ2-5, with 8 bases aligning to TRBD2. The CDR3 totals 13 residues. Germline V gene sequence: CDR1 SGHNT, CDR2 YENEEA. Trimming took 10 bases from V and 4 from J; bases not matched to a gene: 8. Here the CDR3 DNA reads TGTGCCACGAAAGCGGGAGCCGGAGAGACCCAGTACTTC. Amino acid sequence: CATKAGAGETQYF.

The CDR3 protein is CASSKTSGDTDTQYF. The CDR3 nucleotides read TGTGCCAGTAGTAAGACTAGCGGGGACACAGATACGCAGTATTTT. The chain recombines TRBV19 with TRBJ2-3, with 11 bases fitting TRBD2. Germline V gives CDR1 LNHDA, CDR2 SQIVND (reference sequence). The CDR3 is 15 amino acids. V gave up 4 bases and J gave up 2 bases; unmatched junction bases: 2.

The gene calls are TRBV13 and TRBJ1-2; D is unclear. The CDR3 length is 12 residues. The germline V gene has CDR1 PRHDT and CDR2 FYEKMQ (reference sequence). Trimming took off 0 bases at V and 7 bases at J, with 6 bases between the two ends. DNA of the CDR3: TGTGCCAGCAGCTTAGGCCTGTTTGGCTACACCTTC. Translating it yields CASSLGLFGYTF. The variable domain in full, with the rest retrieved from reference TRBV13 and TRBJ1-2, is AAGVIQSPRHLIKEKRETATLKCYPIPRHDTVYWYQQGPGQDPQFLISFYEKMQSDKGSIPDRFSAQQFSDYHSELNMSSLELGDSALYFCASSLGLFGYTFGSGTRLTVV.

This chain connects TRBV28 to TRBJ2-7; the D gene is possibly TRBD1 (5 bases). CDR1 and CDR2 from the germline V gene are MDHEN and SYDVKM. Trimming took 7 bases from V and 2 from J, leaving 18 bases between them. The CDR3 runs to 15 residues. The CDR3 spells CASTNTGLNPYEQYF. In DNA form, the CDR3 reads TGTGCCAGCACCAACACAGGTCTTAACCCCTACGAGCAGTACTTC.

V usage is TRBV7-3 and J usage is TRBJ2-2, with 9 bases lining up with TRBD1. Germline values: CDR1 SGHTA, CDR2 FQGTGA. V gave up 0 bases and J gave up 4 bases; unmatched junction bases: 6. The CDR3 has 17 residues. The CDR3 loop reads CASSLTSQGALTGELFF. The CDR3 DNA reads as TGTGCCAGCAGCTTAACATCACAGGGGGCGCTCACCGGGGAGCTGTTTTTT.

The chain couples TRBV6-5 to TRBJ2-1, with 7 bases aligning to TRBD2. Germline lookup yields CDR1 MNHEY and CDR2 SVGAGI. This CDR3 region has 13 residues. After removal of 2 bases from V and 11 bases from J, the junction contained 6 bases not matched to a gene. DNA of the CDR3: TGTGCCAGCAGTTACGGGCGGGAGAGCAAGCAGTTCTTC. Encoded protein: CASSYGRESKQFF.

The rearrangement joins TRBV19 to TRBJ2-1, with D possibly TRBD2 on 6 matching bases. From germline, CDR1 is LNHDA and CDR2 SQIVND (reference sequence). V was trimmed by 6 bases and J by 5 bases, leaving 17 bases between them. CDR3 length equals 15 residues. The CDR3 protein is CASSAPTEGHNEQFF. CDR3 coding DNA: TGTGCCAGTAGCGCACCTACGGAGGGCCACAATGAGCAGTTCTTC.

This clone was detected once. This rearrangement joins TRBV28 to TRBJ2-7; 7 bases align to TRBD1. In germline, CDR1 is MDHEN, CDR2 SYDVKM. Losses at the gene ends were 3 bases for V and 4 bases for J; bases not matched to a gene: 6. The CDR3 is 14 amino acids. CDR3 residues: CASSLTGLVYEQYF. Here the CDR3 DNA reads TGTGCCAGCAGTTTGACAGGGTTGGTGTACGAGCAGTACTTC.

J is TRBJ1-1 and V is TRBV27, with 11 bases lining up with TRBD1. V gave up 0 bases and J gave up 1 base; unmatched junction bases: 1. Germline V gene lookup returns CDR1 MNHEY and CDR2 SMNVEV (reference sequence). The CDR3 length is 16 residues. Written as DNA, the CDR3 is TGTGCCAGCAGTTTATCGGGACAGGGGGGGAACACTGAAGCTTTCTTT. The encoded protein is CASSLSGQGGNTEAFF.

The genes are TRBV7-2 and TRBJ1-5, with D possibly TRBD1 on 5 matching bases. This CDR3 is 13 amino acids long. With 3 bases removed from V and 5 bases from J, the gap between germline ends came to 8 bases. Germline V gene lookup returns CDR1 SGHTA and CDR2 FQGNSA. The CDR3 DNA sequence: TGTGCCAGCAGCTTTCCGGGGGATCAGCCCCAGCATTTT. As protein: CASSFPGDQPQHF.

The gene calls are TRBV7-8 and TRBJ2-1, with 7 bases matching TRBD2. The V gene end was trimmed by 5 bases and the J gene end by 2 bases; junction bases not matched to a gene: 9. CDR1 is SGHVS and CDR2 is FQNEAQ in the germline V gene. The CDR3 sequence is 16 residues long. The CDR3 here is CASSVFPGGAYNEQFF. CDR3 nucleotide sequence: TGTGCCAGCAGCGTCTTCCCGGGAGGCGCCTACAATGAGCAGTTCTTC. Variable domain in full (rest from reference TRBV7-8 and TRBJ2-1): GAGVSQSPRYKVAKRGQDVALRCDPISGHVSLFWYQQALGQGPEFLTYFQNEAQLDKSGLPSDRFFAERPEGSVSTLKIQRTQQEDSAVYLCASSVFPGGAYNEQFFGPGTRLTVL.

V and J are TRBV29-1 and TRBJ2-1; 8 nucleotides align to TRBD1. CDR3 length: 14 amino acids. Germline CDR1 is SQVTM and CDR2 is ANQGSEA. Germline trimming cut 1 base from V and 1 base from J; bases unmatched to any gene: 0. The CDR3 region has the DNA TGCAGCGTTGAAGGGACAGGGTCCTACAATGAGCAGTTCTTC. Its protein product is CSVEGTGSYNEQFF.

The genes are TRBV5-1 and TRBJ2-1, with 13 positions matching TRBD2. Trimming took 4 bases from V and 6 from J; bases not matched to a gene: 16. CDR1 is SGHRS and CDR2 is YFSETQ in the germline V gene. The CDR3 has 19 amino acids. The CDR3 DNA follows: TGCGCCAGCAGCCTATGGACTAGCGGGAGTGGAGGGGGTTTCAATGAGCAGTTCTTC. It translates to CASSLWTSGSGGGFNEQFF.

The chain uses TRBV7-3 and TRBJ1-6; the match to TRBD1 covers 7 bases. This CDR3 has 15 residues. The V segment lost 5 bases and the J segment 8 bases; nucleotides outside the gene matches: 9. Germline V gives CDR1 SGHTA, CDR2 FQGTGA. The CDR3 coding sequence is TGTGCCAGCAGCGCCCGACAGGGCCGGGATTCACCCCTCCACTTT. Amino acids: CASSARQGRDSPLHF.

Comments on this clone: This may stem from a read error, because a much larger clone lies one nucleotide away. V usage is TRBV6-2 or TRBV6-3 and J usage is TRBJ2-2, with D possibly being TRBD1 (6 bases). This CDR3 contains 13 residues. CDR1 MNHEY and CDR2 SVGEGT come from the germline V gene. V lost 5 bases and J lost 5, with 9 bases in between. CDR3 protein: CASSDTGTGELFF. As DNA, the CDR3 is TGTGCCAGCAGTGATACAGGGACCGGGGAGCTGTTTTTT.

The chain combines TRBV19 with TRBJ2-1, with 14 bases identical to TRBD2. Germline V gene lookup returns CDR1 LNHDA and CDR2 SQIVND (reference sequence). This CDR3 is built from 16 residues. V lost 5 bases to trimming and J lost 4 bases; unmatched junction nucleotides: 4. CDR3 nucleotide sequence: TGTGCCAGTAGTCGACTAGCGGGAGGGGGTTACAATGAGCAGTTCTTC. This codes for CASSRLAGGGYNEQFF.

This chain links TRBV12-3 or TRBV12-4 with TRBJ2-7, with D maybe TRBD1 (6 bases). V shed 6 bases and J shed 6 bases, with 15 bases lying between them. The CDR3 totals 13 residues. The CDR3: CASSPTGDGEQYF. The CDR3 DNA reads TGTGCCAGCAGCCCGACAGGAGACGGCGAGCAGTACTTC.

This chain uses TRBV28 with TRBJ1-3, with 7 bases lining up with TRBD1. Germline CDR1 and CDR2: MDHEN and SYDVKM. This CDR3 contains 17 residues. The V and J ends lost 5 bases and 3 bases, in that order; junction bases with no gene match: 13. CDR3 amino acids: CASSPSRQGPVGNTIYF. CDR3 nucleotides: TGTGCCAGCAGTCCGTCTCGACAGGGACCGGTTGGAAACACCATATATTTT.

The chain carries TRBV27 and TRBJ2-4; 8 positions match TRBD1. There are 11 residues in the CDR3. The germline V gene has CDR1 MNHEY and CDR2 SMNVEV (reference sequence). J was trimmed by 7 bases and V by 10 bases; bases with no gene match: 3. As DNA, the CDR3 is TGTGCCACCCACAGGGGGAACATTCAGTACTTC. This encodes CATHRGNIQYF.

This clone was observed at least ten times. The genes are TRBV12-3 or TRBV12-4 and TRBJ2-1; TRBD2 is a possible D gene (6 bases). V was trimmed by 5 bases and J by 7 bases, leaving 9 bases between them. The CDR3 totals 12 residues. Written as DNA, the CDR3 is TGTGCCAGCAGTCGGACTATGAATGAGCAGTTCTTC. It yields the protein CASSRTMNEQFF.

The genes are TRBV15 and TRBJ2-1; D gene unclear. The germline gives CDR1 LNHNV, CDR2 YYDKDF (reference sequence). Trimming removed 0 bases from V and 2 bases from J, with 11 bases in between. This CDR3 region has 16 residues. The CDR3 DNA follows: TGTGCCACCAGCAGAGATCACCCGGTCCCCTACAATGAGCAGTTCTTC. It encodes CATSRDHPVPYNEQFF.

The CDR3 region is CASSKAGVEANSPLHF. The CDR3 DNA reads TGTGCCAGCAGTAAAGCAGGGGTTGAGGCTAATTCACCCCTCCACTTT. The rearrangement links TRBV4-2 to TRBJ1-6; the D gene is possibly TRBD1 (6 bases). Trimming pared 6 bases from V and 6 bases from J, leaving 18 bases between. The CDR3 is 16 amino acids. Per the germline V gene, CDR1 is LGHNA and CDR2 is YNFKEQ.

The chain employs TRBV18 and TRBJ2-7; D may be TRBD2 (6 bases). Trimming took 2 bases from V and 7 from J, leaving 15 bases between them. The germline gives CDR1 KGHSH, CDR2 LQKENI. The CDR3 consists of 14 residues. CDR3 loop: CASSPSGRGGEQYF. The CDR3 region has the DNA TGTGCCAGCTCACCAAGCGGGCGCGGCGGGGAGCAGTACTTC.

The CDR3 loop is CASSVYTSGNDEQYF. CDR3 in DNA: TGTGCCAGCAGCGTATACACTAGCGGGAACGACGAGCAGTACTTC. This chain joins TRBV5-4 and TRBJ2-7; 10 nucleotides match TRBD2. The CDR3 has 15 residues. Germline V gene data show CDR1 as SGHNT and CDR2 as YYREEE (reference sequence). J lost 5 bases, V lost 4 bases, and 9 bases had no gene match.

This clone was seen once. The V call is TRBV24-1, the J call TRBJ2-1; TRBD1 agrees at 10 bases. The CDR3 has 16 residues. Unmatched junction bases numbered 5, after V lost 0 bases and J lost 7 bases. Looked up from germline, CDR1 is KGHDR and CDR2 is SFDVKD. CDR3: CATSDLTGQGWNEQFF. CDR3 sequence (DNA): TGTGCCACCAGTGATTTGACGGGACAGGGGTGGAATGAGCAGTTCTTC.